This passage covers 28 T cell receptor beta chains from one sample sequenced in a study of Graves' ophthalmopathy and Graves' hyperthyroidism. Beta-chain TCR CDR3 regions were amplified from RNA transcripts. RT-PCR in the first round used HTBI primers; a second-round multiplex PCR followed. TCRdb fed the multiplex PCR reads into MiXCR, producing one record per CDR3 protein. The sample lists about 480,000 distinct CDR3 sequences, over 13% occurring once. Sequenced sample: blood. The receptors were sampled from a woman aged 25 to 39 with Graves' ophthalmopathy.

The V and J genes are TRBV5-1 and TRBJ2-2; the D is unclear. Germline assignment: CDR1 SGHRS and CDR2 YFSETQ. Trimming shortened V by 0 bases and J by 9 bases, and 12 bases separated the two germline ends. The CDR3 totals 14 residues. Here the CDR3 reads CASSLAGHARELFF. The CDR3 DNA follows: TGCGCCAGCAGCTTGGCCGGGCATGCACGGGAGCTGTTTTTT. The whole variable domain, filled in from reference TRBV5-1 and TRBJ2-2, reads KAGVTQTPRYLIKTRGQQVTLSCSPISGHRSVSWYQQTPGQGLQFLFEYFSETQRNKGNFPGRFSGRQFSNSRSEMNVSTLELGDSALYLCASSLAGHARELFFGEGSRLTVL.

This clonotype was recorded a few times. The chain is built from TRBV4-1 and TRBJ2-7; no reliable D call. CDR3 size: 15 residues. V gave up 0 bases and J gave up 0 bases, with 9 bases separating them. Germline V gives CDR1 MGHRA, CDR2 YSYEKL. This CDR3 reads CASSQEASSSYEQYF. The CDR3 DNA reads as TGCGCCAGCAGCCAAGAGGCGAGTAGCTCCTACGAGCAGTACTTC.

The chain employs TRBV4-1 and TRBJ2-5; D unclear. The CDR3 length is 14 residues. Germline values: CDR1 MGHRA, CDR2 YSYEKL. The V and J ends lost 3 bases and 5 bases respectively, with 13 bases between them. This CDR3 is CASSQLGLGETQYF. The CDR3 DNA sequence: TGCGCCAGCAGCCAGCTCGGATTGGGGGAGACCCAGTACTTC.

The rearrangement links TRBV3-1 to TRBJ2-5; 8 positions match TRBD2. Germline-derived CDR1 and CDR2 are LGHDT and YNNKEL (reference sequence). The CDR3 length is 13 residues. Unmatched junction bases numbered 3, after V lost 4 bases and J lost 5 bases. CDR3 sequence: CASSRGGMETQYF. CDR3 nucleotides: TGTGCCAGCAGCCGCGGGGGGATGGAGACCCAGTACTTC.

This chain joins TRBV29-1 and TRBJ1-2; unclear D gene. CDR3 length: 13 residues. The germline CDR1 and CDR2 sequences are SQVTM and ANQGSEA. Trimming left V 6 bases short and J 6 bases short, with 17 bases between. The CDR3 sequence is CSVPDREGNGYTF. CDR3 sequence (DNA): TGCAGCGTACCTGATAGGGAGGGTAATGGCTACACCTTC.

In this sample, this clonotype turned up once. The chain carries TRBV6-1 and TRBJ1-6; TRBD1 is a possible D gene (6 bases). Germline CDR1 is MNHNS and CDR2 is SASEGT. The V end was cut by 2 bases, the J end by 7 bases, with 12 bases between. This CDR3 contains 15 residues. The CDR3 nucleotides read TGTGCCAGCAGTGAAAAGGGGGTCCTAAATTCACCCCTCCACTTT. This gives the protein CASSEKGVLNSPLHF.

This clonotype came up many times. The J gene is TRBJ1-6, the V gene TRBV19; D is uncertain. CDR1 and CDR2 from the germline V gene are LNHDA and SQIVND (reference sequence). CDR3 length: 17 amino acids. The V gene lost 10 bases and the J gene lost 6 bases, with 25 bases spanning the gap. In DNA, the CDR3 is TGTGCCACCTCACCTGGATGGGAGGAATTCCTTAATTCACCCCTCCACTTT. This sequence encodes CATSPGWEEFLNSPLHF.

On this clonotype: This may be a read error: a much more frequent sequence differs by one nucleotide. The chain employs TRBV12-3 or TRBV12-4 and TRBJ1-3; no reliable D call. CDR3 length: 9 residues. Here the CDR3 reads CASSPPICF. CDR3 coding DNA: TGTGCCAGCAGTCCGCCCATATGTTTT.

This clonotype has only a few counts. V gene TRBV30 combines with J gene TRBJ1-5; 8 nucleotides align to TRBD1. This CDR3 is built from 17 residues. CDR1 is GTSNPN, CDR2 SVGIG, per germline (reference sequence). With 0 bases clipped from V and 3 bases from J, the junction kept 10 bases outside the gene matches. CDR3 nucleotides: TGTGCCTGGAGTGTAAGATCCAGGGGGCCCTTCAATCAGCCCCAGCATTTT. It translates to CAWSVRSRGPFNQPQHF.

This clonotype was seen only once. The J gene is TRBJ1-5, the V gene TRBV6-1, with 7 bases identical to TRBD1. The CDR3 has 13 residues. The J segment lost 5 bases and the V segment lost 7 bases, leaving 5 bases of the junction unmatched. The germline V gene encodes CDR1 MNHNS and CDR2 SASEGT. The CDR3 loop reads CASKRDSYQPQHF. In DNA form, the CDR3 reads TGTGCCAGCAAACGGGACAGTTATCAGCCCCAGCATTTT.

This clonotype has ten or more counts. J is TRBJ1-2 and V is TRBV10-2; D remains unclear. V was clipped by 6 bases and J by 0 bases, with 11 bases between them. The V gene's germline CDR1 is WSHSY and CDR2 SAAADI. CDR3 length equals 14 residues. The CDR3 nucleotides are TGCGCCAGCAGAAGGACCCCACCTAACTATGGCTACACCTTC. This gives the protein CASRRTPPNYGYTF.

This clonotype turned up a few times. The J gene is TRBJ1-1, the V gene TRBV28; D gene ambiguous. The CDR3 consists of 15 residues. Deletions cut 2 bases from V and 3 bases from J, with 13 bases between. CDR1 and CDR2 (germline): MDHEN, SYDVKM. The CDR3 DNA reads as TGTGCCAGCAGTTTAGGTGGCTTCCCCCACACTGAAGCTTTCTTT. The encoded protein is CASSLGGFPHTEAFF.

About this clonotype: This may stem from a read error, because a much larger clone lies one nucleotide away. This chain connects TRBV7-9 to TRBJ2-7; 9 bases fit TRBD2. The CDR3 runs to 14 residues. V gave up 6 bases and J gave up 5 bases; unmatched junction bases: 8. Germline lookup yields CDR1 SEHNR and CDR2 FQNEAQ (reference sequence). DNA of the CDR3: TGTGCCAGCAGGATTAGCGGGAGACTCGACGAGCAGTACTTC. Protein: CASRISGRLDEQYF. Supplemented by reference TRBV7-9 and TRBJ2-7, the full variable domain reads DTGVSQNPRHKITKRGQNVTFRCDPISEHNRLYWYRQTLGQGPEFLTYFQNEAQLEKSRLLSDRFSAERPKGSFSTLEIQRTEQGDSAMYLCASRISGRLDEQYFGPGTRLTVT.

This clonotype was counted at least ten times. The rearrangement joins TRBV11-2 to TRBJ2-5; D call uncertain. The germline V and J ends were trimmed by 0 bases and 7 bases, with 6 bases remaining between them. Germline V lookup: CDR1 SGHAT, CDR2 FQNNGV. The CDR3 runs to 12 residues. The CDR3 region is CASSLEGRTQYF. Here the CDR3 DNA reads TGTGCCAGCAGCTTAGAGGGTAGGACCCAGTACTTC.

This clonotype was seen at least ten times. The V gene is TRBV6-1, the J gene TRBJ1-2; D unresolved. Germline V gene lookup returns CDR1 MNHNS and CDR2 SASEGT. The CDR3 spans 12 residues. V was trimmed by 11 bases and J by 4 bases, leaving 14 bases between them. The CDR3 loop reads CAVAPGSYGYTF. The CDR3 bases are TGTGCCGTCGCCCCGGGCAGCTATGGCTACACCTTC.

This clonotype is a singleton in its sample. This sequence joins TRBV11-2 and TRBJ2-7, with 7 bases identical to TRBD1. In germline, CDR1 is SGHAT, CDR2 FQNNGV. Germline trimming cut 3 bases from V and 3 bases from J; bases unmatched to any gene: 5. The CDR3 sequence is 14 residues long. The CDR3: CASSFGTAGYEQYF. DNA of the CDR3: TGTGCCAGCAGCTTTGGGACAGCCGGCTACGAGCAGTACTTC.

This clonotype was counted a few times. The rearrangement links TRBV7-2 to TRBJ2-7, with TRBD1 identical over 10 bases. V shed 7 bases, J shed 4 bases, and the junction held 7 bases outside the gene matches. CDR1 is SGHTA and CDR2 is FQGNSA in the germline V gene. The CDR3 length is 14 residues. The CDR3 spells CASTIGQGGYEQYF. CDR3 in DNA: TGTGCCAGCACCATCGGACAGGGGGGATACGAGCAGTACTTC.

This clonotype was observed at least ten times. The chain couples TRBV28 to TRBJ1-2; D may be TRBD1 (6 bases). Germline loops: CDR1 MDHEN, CDR2 SYDVKM. This CDR3 is 15 amino acids long. V was clipped by 5 bases and J by 0 bases, with 13 bases between them. CDR3 in amino acids: CASSIPGQANYGYTF. DNA for the CDR3: TGTGCCAGCAGTATCCCGGGACAAGCTAACTATGGCTACACCTTC.

This clonotype was observed many times. The V call is TRBV28, the J call TRBJ1-1, with D perhaps TRBD1 (6 bases). The CDR3 totals 14 residues. V dropped 5 bases and J dropped 1 base, with 11 bases sitting between them. Germline V CDR1 and CDR2: MDHEN, SYDVKM. Here the CDR3 DNA reads TGTGCCAGCAGTCCCGGACAGCCGAACACTGAAGCTTTCTTT. Translation: CASSPGQPNTEAFF.

This clonotype showed up many times. The chain carries TRBV6-2 or TRBV6-3 and TRBJ2-5; D gene ambiguous. CDR1 is MNHEY, CDR2 SVGEGT, per germline. The CDR3 spans 13 residues. Trimming removed 7 bases from V and 5 bases from J, with 14 bases in between. CDR3 bases: TGTGCCAGCAAACCCACACTGGAGGAGACCCAGTACTTC. Its protein product is CASKPTLEETQYF.

This clonotype was counted at least ten times. The chain joins TRBV6-2 or TRBV6-3 to TRBJ1-5; tentatively, D is TRBD1 (5 bases). This CDR3 comprises 17 residues. V was clipped by 2 bases and J by 0 bases, with 14 bases between them. Germline loops: CDR1 MNHEY, CDR2 SVGEGT. CDR3 protein: CASSYRGPVRSNQPQHF. DNA for the CDR3: TGTGCCAGCAGTTACAGGGGTCCGGTTCGTAGCAATCAGCCCCAGCATTTT.

This clonotype was seen repeatedly, ten times or more. V is TRBV7-3 and J is TRBJ1-1; D is unresolved. This CDR3 comprises 15 residues. Germline loops: CDR1 SGHTA, CDR2 FQGTGA. V lost 0 bases to trimming and J lost 3 bases, with 11 bases between them. In DNA, the CDR3 is TGTGCCAGCAGCTTAACGGTGGGGAGGGACACTGAAGCTTTCTTT. It yields the protein CASSLTVGRDTEAFF.

This clonotype was seen more than once but under ten times. It is likely a read error, because the conserved phenylalanine at the end of the CDR3 is missing. This sequence joins TRBV5-5 and TRBJ1-2; D ambiguous. Germline loops: CDR1 SGHKS, CDR2 YYEKEE (reference sequence). This CDR3 has 13 amino acids. Between the trimmed V and J ends, which lost 0 bases and 2 bases, there was a span of 5 bases. The CDR3 DNA sequence: TGTGCCAGCAGCTTGGGGCAGAACTATGGCTACACCCTC. The encoded protein is CASSLGQNYGYTL.

This clonotype was seen many times. J is TRBJ2-2 and V is TRBV6-1; 7 bases line up with TRBD2. CDR3 length: 15 amino acids. V lost 6 bases and J lost 0; bases outside the gene matches: 4. In germline, CDR1 is MNHNS, CDR2 SASEGT. DNA for the CDR3: TGTGCCAGCAGCCGGGACTACCCGAACACCGGGGAGCTGTTTTTT. Its translation is CASSRDYPNTGELFF.

This clonotype occurred a few times. The chain combines TRBV7-2 with TRBJ2-7; 10 nucleotides align to TRBD1. V shed 5 bases, J shed 2 bases, and the junction held 6 bases outside the gene matches. CDR1 and CDR2 from the germline V gene are SGHTA and FQGNSA. The CDR3 sequence is 15 residues long. The CDR3 coding sequence is TGTGCCAGCAGCCTATGGACAGGGGGGACCTACGAGCAGTACTTC. Amino acids: CASSLWTGGTYEQYF.

This clonotype appeared many times. At one of its ends the junction is not consistent with the germline gene, which may arise from a read error. J is TRBJ1-1 and V is TRBV6-5; D gene ambiguous. This CDR3 is 13 amino acids long. In germline, CDR1 is MNHEY, CDR2 SVGAGI. CDR3 coding DNA: TGTGCCAGCAGTTCAGGTTATTCCACTGAAACTTTCTTT. Protein product: CASSSGYSTETFF.

This clonotype was seen many times. The chain is built from TRBV7-8 and TRBJ1-5; 7 nucleotides align to TRBD1. Germline CDR1 reads SGHVS; CDR2 reads FQNEAQ. Losses at the gene ends were 5 bases for V and 3 bases for J; bases not matched to a gene: 4. This CDR3 is built from 14 residues. The CDR3 protein is CASSGDRANQPQHF. Here the CDR3 DNA reads TGTGCCAGCAGCGGAGACAGGGCCAATCAGCCCCAGCATTTT. The full variable domain, rest sourced from reference TRBV7-8 and TRBJ1-5, is GAGVSQSPRYKVAKRGQDVALRCDPISGHVSLFWYQQALGQGPEFLTYFQNEAQLDKSGLPSDRFFAERPEGSVSTLKIQRTQQEDSAVYLCASSGDRANQPQHFGDGTRLSIL.

This clonotype was recorded many times. V and J are TRBV6-2 or TRBV6-3 and TRBJ1-1; 7 nucleotides agree with TRBD1. Germline CDR1 and CDR2: MNHEY and SVGEGT. The CDR3 is made up of 16 amino acids. Unmatched junction bases numbered 11, after V lost 6 bases and J lost 1 base. The CDR3 region has the DNA TGTGCCAGCAGCCCCCAACAGGGGACCTCGAACACTGAAGCTTTCTTT. Amino acid sequence: CASSPQQGTSNTEAFF.